This T cell receptor beta chain is drawn from a study of breast tumors, draining lymph nodes, adjacent tissues. Concerning this clonotype: As yet, its antigen is unknown. Because it lacks the conserved phenylalanine or tryptophan at the end, this CDR3 is likely a read error. It is unclear where the CDR3 begins or ends on the DNA, so no DNA is shown, and the CDR3 is as TCRdb lists it.

Findings of the study overall: Tumor TCR diversity was below lymph nodes but above nontumor tissue.

Axillary draining lymph nodes of breast cancer patients supplied the node samples. One entry per CDR3 protein, called by TCRdb with MiXCR from the multiplex PCR reads. The sample contains 200,000 or so distinct CDR3 sequences, around 29% of which appear only once. The receptor comes from a female donor with breast cancer. Some clones in this sample may be carry-over from other donors' samples. Sequencing used axillary lymph node tissue.

The chain's CDR3 is CSGVHLDTGELSS. This chain joins TRBV29-1 and TRBJ2-2. Looked up from germline, CDR1 is SQVTM and CDR2 is ANQGSEA. Both ends counted, the CDR3 spans 13 residues.